A selection of T cell receptor beta chains follows, all from one sample in a study of T cells after yellow fever vaccination. Each CDR3 protein is one row after TCRdb ran MiXCR on the 5' RACE reads. The sample records about 360,000 distinct CDR3 sequences, more than 5.5% being singletons. The source was PBMCs, collected 5 days after the yellow fever booster vaccination. The receptors were sampled from a man aged 25 to 40 who received the YFV17D yellow fever vaccine. Both conserved end residues are part of each CDR3. Each record gives: J gene, V gene, clone size, D gene, CDR3 DNA, CDR3 protein. D genes are given only for firm matches. The size field is filled for only some rows; it gives once, few, many or a size class.

TRBJ2-5 | TRBV6-1 | few | TRBD2 | TGTGCCAGCAGCCCCCCCTCTAGCGGTAAAGAGACCCAGTACTTC | CASSPPSSGKETQYF
TRBJ2-1 | TRBV20-1 | many | TRBD2 | TGCAGTGCTAGAAAGACTAGCGGGCAATACAATGAGCAGTTCTTC | CSARKTSGQYNEQFF
TRBJ1-1 | TRBV20-1 | few | - | TGCGGGTTTTGGCCATCTCCCTTGAACACTGAAGCTTTCTTT | CGFWPSPLNTEAFF
TRBJ2-7 | TRBV5-1 | - | TRBD2 | TGCGCCAGCAGCCAACTCGCTAGCGGGAGTAACTACGAGCAGTACTTC | CASSQLASGSNYEQYF
TRBJ2-1 | TRBV6-5 | - | - | TGTGCCAGCAGTTACGGGCGGGTAAGCTCCTACAATGAGCAGTTCTTC | CASSYGRVSSYNEQFF
TRBJ2-4 | TRBV24-1 | few | TRBD2 | TGTGCCACCAGTGATCCCGGACTAGCTCGAGCCAAAAACATTCAGTACTTC | CATSDPGLARAKNIQYF
TRBJ2-2 | TRBV4-3 | - | TRBD1 | TGCGCCAGCAGCCGAGGGGACAGGTCTTCCACCGGGGAGCTGTTTTTT | CASSRGDRSSTGELFF
TRBJ2-3 | TRBV18 | few | - | TGTGCCAGCTCACCATTACCGGCAGATACGCAGTATTTT | CASSPLPADTQYF
TRBJ1-1 | TRBV5-1 | - | - | TGCGCCAGCAGCTTGGGGATTCTTGGAGGGGAAGCTTTCTTT | CASSLGILGGEAFF
TRBJ2-3 | TRBV15 | many | TRBD2 | TGTGCCACCGGCAGCGGGATCACAGATACGCAGTATTTT | CATGSGITDTQYF
TRBJ2-3 | TRBV18 | many | - | TGTGCCAGCTCACCGACAGGGAGGACAGATACGCAGTATTTT | CASSPTGRTDTQYF
TRBJ2-7 | TRBV20-1 | many | TRBD2 | TGCAGTGCTAGCCCTAGCGGGAGGGCCCAGACTGGGACCTACGAGCAGTACTTC | CSASPSGRAQTGTYEQYF
TRBJ1-1 | TRBV7-9 | many | - | TGTGCCAGCAGCTCTAGTCAGAACACTGAAGCTTTCTTT | CASSSSQNTEAFF
TRBJ1-4 | TRBV10-3 | many | - | TGTGCCATCAGTGAACGGCAGACGGGCGAAAAACTGTTTTTT | CAISERQTGEKLFF
TRBJ2-7 | TRBV6-2/TRBV6-3 | - | - | TGTGCCAGCACCGACCTCCCCGGGGGCTTCGGCTACGAGCAGTACTTC | CASTDLPGGFGYEQYF
TRBJ2-1 | TRBV3-1 | - | TRBD2 | TGTGCCAGCAGCCCATCGACTAGCCTTAGTATTTCCTTC | CASSPSTSLSISF
TRBJ2-1 | TRBV7-2 | few | - | TGTGCCAGCAGCTTAAACCCCTACAATGAGCAGTTCTTC | CASSLNPYNEQFF
TRBJ2-1 | TRBV20-1 | - | - | TGCAGTGTATGGCGCAATGAGCAGTTCTTC | CSVWRNEQFF
TRBJ2-3 | TRBV20-1 | many | TRBD2 | TGCAGTGCTAGAGACACAACGGGACTACCATTTACGCAGTATTTT | CSARDTTGLPFTQYF
TRBJ1-2 | TRBV7-2 | few | - | TGTGCCAGCAGCTTAGCGGATCTTTATGGCTACACCTTC | CASSLADLYGYTF
TRBJ2-3 | TRBV5-1 | - | TRBD2 | TGCGCCAGCAGCTTGGCGCTAGCGGAGACCACAGATACGCAGTATTTT | CASSLALAETTDTQYF
TRBJ2-3 | TRBV12-3/TRBV12-4 | - | - | TGTGCCAGCACCGCCGGGAACACAGATACGCAGTATTTT | CASTAGNTDTQYF
TRBJ2-5 | TRBV20-1 | - | TRBD2 | TGCAGTGCTCCGCGGACTAGCGGGACTCCGGGGGAGACCCAGTACTTC | CSAPRTSGTPGETQYF
TRBJ2-7 | TRBV30 | few | - | TGTGCCTGGAGCCCCGTTCGGGGGGAGCAGTACTTC | CAWSPVRGEQYF
TRBJ1-1 | TRBV21-1 | many | - | TGTGCCACCCCCTTGGCCCTTGGACAGGAAGCTTTCTTT | CATPLALGQEAFF
TRBJ2-1 | TRBV7-9 | - | TRBD2 | TGTGCCAGCAGCTCACGGAGCGGGAGCTCCTACAATGAGCAGTTCTTC | CASSSRSGSSYNEQFF
TRBJ2-6 | TRBV29-1 | few | - | TGCAGCGCCTCCTCTGGGGCCAACGTCCTGACTTTC | CSASSGANVLTF
TRBJ2-5 | TRBV18 | few | TRBD2 | TGTGCCAGCTCACCACTGCCAGCGGGACCGGCGGGAGAGACCCAGTACTTC | CASSPLPAGPAGETQYF
TRBJ2-1 | TRBV20-1 | many | TRBD2 | TGCAGTGCTAAAACCCCTAGCGGGGGCTCCTACAATGAGCAGTTCTTC | CSAKTPSGGSYNEQFF
TRBJ2-7 | TRBV7-8 | many | - | TGTGCCAGCAGCTTAGCAGGGACACCTTACGAGCAGTACTTC | CASSLAGTPYEQYF
TRBJ2-5 | TRBV6-1 | few | TRBD2 | TGTGCCAGCAGCCGAGGACTAGCGGGGGAGACCCAGTACTTC | CASSRGLAGETQYF
TRBJ2-5 | TRBV28 | many | - | TGTGCCAGCACCCCAATGCGGACGGGGAAAGAGACCCAGTACTTC | CASTPMRTGKETQYF
TRBJ1-4 | TRBV20-1 | many | TRBD1 | TGCAGTGCTATATCCGGGACAGGAGCAACTAATGAAAAACTGTTTTTT | CSAISGTGATNEKLFF
TRBJ1-2 | TRBV20-1 | - | - | TGCAGTGCCCCAACGGAGACCTATGGCTACACCTTC | CSAPTETYGYTF
TRBJ2-3 | TRBV5-1 | - | - | TGCGCCAGCAGCCCCCGGCGTGGCGATACGCAGTATTTT | CASSPRRGDTQYF
TRBJ2-1 | TRBV12-3/TRBV12-4 | - | - | TGTGCCAGCACCGTGACTAGATTGGAACCCCGCGACATCTACAATGAGCAGTTCTTC | CASTVTRLEPRDIYNEQFF
TRBJ2-1 | TRBV12-3/TRBV12-4 | few | TRBD2 | TGTGCCAGCAGTACTAAGACAGGGTTCGGGACTAGCGGGAGGTTTGAGCAGTTCTTC | CASSTKTGFGTSGRFEQFF
TRBJ2-5 | TRBV19 | once | TRBD1 | TGTGCCAGAAGTATCGGCGACAGGGCATTGGAGACCCAGTACTTC | CARSIGDRALETQYF
TRBJ2-1 | TRBV12-3/TRBV12-4 | - | - | TGTGCCAGCAGTTTAGGCACAGAGCGCGAGCAGTTCTTC | CASSLGTEREQFF
TRBJ1-5 | TRBV5-5 | many | - | TGTGCCAGCAGCACCCAGGAACTTCGGGGCAATCAGCCCCAGCATTTT | CASSTQELRGNQPQHF
TRBJ2-7 | TRBV5-4 | few | TRBD2 | TGTGCCAGCAGCCCCGGAGCTAGCGGGACTTTTTACGAGCAGTACTTC | CASSPGASGTFYEQYF
TRBJ2-7 | TRBV20-1 | many | TRBD2 | TGCAGTGCTAGAGTTAGCGGGAGGTTAGACGAGCAGTACTTC | CSARVSGRLDEQYF
TRBJ2-5 | TRBV18 | few | - | TGTGCCAGCTCACATCCAGGGGCGCAAGAGACCCAGTACTTC | CASSHPGAQETQYF
TRBJ1-1 | TRBV6-1 | many | TRBD1 | TGTGCCAGCAGCTGGGACAGGGGTGGCACTGAAGCTTTCTTT | CASSWDRGGTEAFF
TRBJ2-7 | TRBV5-1 | - | TRBD2 | TGCGCCAGCAGCTTGGGAGCGGGACTCTCCTACGAGCAGTACTTC | CASSLGAGLSYEQYF
TRBJ1-2 | TRBV10-3 | - | TRBD1 | TGTGCCATCAGTGATGGAGACAGGGTCGGAGGCTACACCTTC | CAISDGDRVGGYTF
TRBJ1-5 | TRBV28 | few | - | TGTGCCAGCAGTTTATCGTCCCGGGCAGCGCAGCCCCAGCATTTT | CASSLSSRAAQPQHF
TRBJ2-3 | TRBV3-1 | few | - | TGTGCCAGCAGCCTCAGGTCTAGCACAGATACGCAGTATTTT | CASSLRSSTDTQYF
TRBJ2-1 | TRBV25-1 | - | - | TGTGCCAGCAGTACTCCCCCCGGTGCGGGAAACAATGAGCAGTTCTTC | CASSTPPGAGNNEQFF
TRBJ2-7 | TRBV28 | few | TRBD1 | TGTGCCAGCAGTTTTATACATACGGGACAGGCGCCCGAGCAGTACTTC | CASSFIHTGQAPEQYF
TRBJ2-5 | TRBV27 | - | - | TGTGCCAGCAGTTTATCAGCAGGGCAGGGGAAAACGGAGACCCAGTACTTC | CASSLSAGQGKTETQYF